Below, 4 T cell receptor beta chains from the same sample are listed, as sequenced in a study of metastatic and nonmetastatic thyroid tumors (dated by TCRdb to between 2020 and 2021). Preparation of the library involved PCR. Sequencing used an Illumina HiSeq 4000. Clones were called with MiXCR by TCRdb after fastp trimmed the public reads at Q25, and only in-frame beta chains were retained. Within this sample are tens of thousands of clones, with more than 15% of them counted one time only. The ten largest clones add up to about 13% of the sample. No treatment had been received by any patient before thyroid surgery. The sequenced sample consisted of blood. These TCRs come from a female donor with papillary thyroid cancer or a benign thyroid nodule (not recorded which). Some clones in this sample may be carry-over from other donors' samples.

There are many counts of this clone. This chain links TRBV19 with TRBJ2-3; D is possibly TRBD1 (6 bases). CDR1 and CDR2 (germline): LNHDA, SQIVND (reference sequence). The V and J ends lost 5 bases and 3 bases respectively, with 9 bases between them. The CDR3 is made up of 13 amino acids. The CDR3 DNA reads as TGTGCCAGTAGTGTCCAGGGGACAGATACGCAGTATTTT. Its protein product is CASSVQGTDTQYF.

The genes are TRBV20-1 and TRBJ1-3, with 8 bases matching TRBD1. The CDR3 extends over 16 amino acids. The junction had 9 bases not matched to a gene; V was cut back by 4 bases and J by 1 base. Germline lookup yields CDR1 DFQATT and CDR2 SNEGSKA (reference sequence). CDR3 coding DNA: TGCAGTGCTAAAGACTGGACAGGGAGATCTGGAAACACCATATATTTT. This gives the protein CSAKDWTGRSGNTIYF.

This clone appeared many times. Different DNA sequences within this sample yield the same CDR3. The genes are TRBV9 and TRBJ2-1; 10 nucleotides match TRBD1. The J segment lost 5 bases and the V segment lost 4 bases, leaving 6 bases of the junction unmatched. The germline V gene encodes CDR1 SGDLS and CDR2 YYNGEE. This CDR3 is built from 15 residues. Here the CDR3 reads CASSRRTGGNNEQFF. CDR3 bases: TGTGCCAGCAGCCGTAGGACAGGGGGGAACAATGAGCAGTTCTTC. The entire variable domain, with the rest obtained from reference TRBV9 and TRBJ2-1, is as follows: DSGVTQTPKHLITATGQRVTLRCSPRSGDLSVYWYQQSLDQGLQFLIQYYNGEERAKGNILERFSAQQFPDLHSELNLSSLELGDSALYFCASSRRTGGNNEQFFGPGTRLTVL.

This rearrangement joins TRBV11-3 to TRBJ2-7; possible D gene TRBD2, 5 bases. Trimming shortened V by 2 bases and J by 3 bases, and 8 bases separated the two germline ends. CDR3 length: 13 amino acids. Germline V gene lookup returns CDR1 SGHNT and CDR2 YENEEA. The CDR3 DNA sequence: TGTGCCAGCAGCTTACGGGGTGGCTACGAGCAGTACTTC. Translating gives CASSLRGGYEQYF.